Following are 19 T cell receptor beta chains from one sample sequenced in a study of Graves' ophthalmopathy and Graves' hyperthyroidism. RNA transcripts yielded amplified TCR beta CDR3 regions. First-round RT-PCR employed HTBI primers, with a second-round multiplex PCR after it. Each CDR3 protein is one row after TCRdb ran MiXCR on the multiplex PCR reads. The sample has almost 750,000 distinct CDR3 sequences; roughly 40% are singletons. Input material: peripheral blood. The receptors were sampled from an adult man with Graves' ophthalmopathy.

This clonotype was recorded many times. CDR3 coding DNA: TGTGCCACCAGCAGAGTTGAGACAGGGGGAACTGAAGCTTTCTTT. It codes for CATSRVETGGTEAFF. The rearrangement links TRBV15 to TRBJ1-1, with 9 bases aligning to TRBD1. The CDR3 covers 15 residues. Germline V gene sequence: CDR1 LNHNV, CDR2 YYDKDF (reference sequence). The trim removed 1 base at V and 5 bases at J, leaving 5 bases unmatched.

This clonotype was recorded a few times. The chain combines TRBV7-2 with TRBJ2-5, with D perhaps TRBD2 (5 bases). Trimming pared 3 bases from V and 1 base from J, leaving 21 bases between. CDR3 size: 18 residues. From germline, CDR1 is SGHTA and CDR2 FQGNSA. CDR3 DNA: TGTGCCAGCAGCTTGTCTTTTGCGGGCTCCCCCTCCCAAGAGACCCAGTACTTC. Its translation: CASSLSFAGSPSQETQYF.

The gene calls are TRBV20-1 and TRBJ2-3; D is unclear. The V gene lost 5 bases and the J gene lost 4 bases, with 4 bases spanning the gap. Germline V gene lookup returns CDR1 DFQATT and CDR2 SNEGSKA (reference sequence). The CDR3 spans 10 residues. CDR3 sequence (DNA): TGCAGTGCTGTGCCAGATACGCAGTATTTT. Translation: CSAVPDTQYF.

Concerning this clonotype: The junction and the germline gene differ at one end; a read error may be behind it. V gene TRBV10-3 combines with J gene TRBJ1-3; D remains unclear. CDR1 and CDR2 (germline): ENHRY, SYGVKD. The CDR3 runs to 13 residues. CDR3 DNA sequence: TGTGCCAGCAGTTACATCCATGGGAACACCATATATTTT. The encoded protein is CASSYIHGNTIYF.

A word on this clonotype: The junction departs from germline at one end; a sequencing error may be responsible. V and J are TRBV5-1 and TRBJ2-7; 10 bases map to TRBD1. CDR1 and CDR2 (germline): SGHRS, YFSETQ. The CDR3 has 15 residues. The CDR3 protein is CASSFGTGDLYEQYF. The DNA for the CDR3 is TGTGCCAGCAGCTTCGGGACAGGGGACCTCTACGAGCAGTACTTC.

As for this clonotype: Possible read error: a much larger clone is one base away. The gene calls are TRBV29-1 and TRBJ2-5; a possible D gene is TRBD2 (6 bases). CDR3 size: 12 residues. CDR1 and CDR2 from the germline V gene are SQVTM and ANQGSEA. The germline V and J ends were trimmed by 5 bases and 5 bases, with 12 bases remaining between them. The CDR3 is CSVRVGRETQYF. DNA of the CDR3: TGCAGCGTTAGGGTGGGGAGGGAGACCCAGTACTTC.

The rearrangement links TRBV10-3 to TRBJ1-5; D uncertain. This CDR3 contains 12 residues. From germline, CDR1 is ENHRY and CDR2 SYGVKD. V shed 8 bases and J shed 0 bases, with 5 bases lying between them. CDR3 in DNA: TGTGCCATCGCCTATAGCAATCAGCCCCAGCATTTT. Protein: CAIAYSNQPQHF.

The table lists this clonotype with a count of one. The rearrangement uses TRBV25-1 and TRBJ1-6; D remains ambiguous. CDR1 MGHDK and CDR2 SYGVNS come from the germline V gene. This CDR3 contains 17 residues. The ends were cut back, 5 bases at V and 1 base at J, with 15 bases in the middle. CDR3 sequence: CASSYLPRGSYNSPLHF. DNA for the CDR3: TGTGCCAGCAGTTACCTCCCGCGGGGATCCTATAATTCACCCCTCCACTTT. Full variable domain (remainder filled in from reference TRBV25-1 and TRBJ1-6): EADIYQTPRYLVIGTGKKITLECSQTMGHDKMYWYQQDPGMELHLIHYSYGVNSTEKGDLSSESTVSRIRTEHFPLTLESARPSHTSQYLCASSYLPRGSYNSPLHFGNGTRLTVT.

This clonotype occurred many times. DNA of the CDR3: TGTGCCAGCAGCTCAAACTCCTACGAGCAGTACTTC. Translation gives CASSSNSYEQYF. This rearrangement joins TRBV7-2 to TRBJ2-7; no firm D call. Germline values: CDR1 SGHTA, CDR2 FQGNSA. The V gene lost 4 bases and the J gene lost 0 bases, with 4 bases spanning the gap. This CDR3 is built from 12 residues.

The gene calls are TRBV5-4 and TRBJ2-6; possible D gene TRBD1, 5 bases. The CDR3 covers 17 residues. Germline V gives CDR1 SGHNT, CDR2 YYREEE (reference sequence). V was cut by 5 bases and J by 2 bases, with 17 bases left in between. The CDR3 nucleotides read TGTGCCAGCAGTCCTACCCCAGGGTTGGCTGGGGCCAACGTCCTGACTTTC. Residues: CASSPTPGLAGANVLTF. Together with reference TRBV5-4 and TRBJ2-6, the CDR3 gives the full variable domain: ETGVTQSPTHLIKTRGQQVTLRCSSQSGHNTVSWYQQALGQGPQFIFQYYREEENGRGNFPPRFSGLQFPNYSSELNVNALELDDSALYLCASSPTPGLAGANVLTFGAGSRLTVL.

Ten or more counts support this clonotype. The chain couples TRBV19 to TRBJ2-5; D ambiguous. Per germline, CDR1 LNHDA and CDR2 SQIVND (reference sequence). CDR3 length: 11 amino acids. Deletions cut 9 bases from V and 4 bases from J, with 9 bases between. CDR3 sequence reads: CASSKGETQYF. The CDR3 nucleotides are TGTGCCAGCAGCAAGGGAGAGACCCAGTACTTC.

This clonotype has only a few counts. This rearrangement joins TRBV2 to TRBJ1-3; tentatively, D is TRBD1 (5 bases). Germline V gene data show CDR1 as SNHLY and CDR2 as FYNNEI. Deletions cut 5 bases from V and 0 bases from J, with 14 bases between. The CDR3 runs 16 residues. The DNA for the CDR3 is TGTGCCAGCAGTTATTTGGGACCGAACTCTGGAAACACCATATATTTT. Its translation: CASSYLGPNSGNTIYF.

This chain uses TRBV9 with TRBJ2-7; 7 bases are a match to TRBD1. The junction had 8 bases not matched to a gene; V was cut back by 2 bases and J by 3 bases. The CDR3 runs 15 residues. The germline gives CDR1 SGDLS, CDR2 YYNGEE. CDR3 coding DNA: TGTGCCAGCAGCGTTGGGAAGGGGGCGAGCTACGAGCAGTACTTC. It translates to CASSVGKGASYEQYF.

This clonotype was counted at least ten times. This rearrangement joins TRBV7-2 to TRBJ1-1; D gene uncertain. V was trimmed by 1 base and J by 3 bases, leaving 6 bases between them. Per the germline V gene, CDR1 is SGHTA and CDR2 is FQGNSA. CDR3 length: 13 residues. CDR3: CASSLDLYTEAFF. The CDR3, as DNA: TGTGCCAGCAGCTTAGACTTGTACACTGAAGCTTTCTTT.

V usage is TRBV15 and J usage is TRBJ1-2; 10 bases map to TRBD1. The V gene's germline CDR1 is LNHNV and CDR2 YYDKDF (reference sequence). The CDR3 extends over 15 amino acids. V gave up 1 base and J gave up 8 bases; unmatched junction bases: 7. The CDR3 region has the DNA TGTGCCACCAGCAGAGCCGGGACAGGGGATCACGGCTACACCTTC. Its protein product is CATSRAGTGDHGYTF.

This clonotype was counted between two and nine times. The J gene is TRBJ2-7, the V gene TRBV11-2, with TRBD2 matching over 7 bases. The junction had 13 bases not matched to a gene; V was cut back by 2 bases and J by 6 bases. Germline V gene lookup returns CDR1 SGHAT and CDR2 FQNNGV. The CDR3 is made up of 16 amino acids. Written as DNA, the CDR3 is TGTGCCAGCAGCTTATATATGGGAGGGCTAGCTGGCGAGCAGTACTTC. This codes for CASSLYMGGLAGEQYF.

The chain employs TRBV10-3 and TRBJ1-2, with D tentatively TRBD1 (5 bases). V was pared by 10 bases and J by 4 bases, with 31 bases between. Germline V CDR1 and CDR2: ENHRY, SYGVKD. The CDR3 runs to 18 residues. DNA for the CDR3: TGTGCCAACGGACCCGGCACCGGGGACCGTACCAAATTCTATGGCTACACCTTC. Translation gives CANGPGTGDRTKFYGYTF.

Concerning this clonotype itself: A single base separates this from a much larger clone, so it may be a read error. This chain links TRBV7-8 with TRBJ2-5, with unresolved D. CDR3 length: 14 residues. The germline V gene encodes CDR1 SGHVS and CDR2 FQNEAQ. The chain's CDR3 is CASSFDRDSETRYF. The CDR3, as DNA: TGTGCCAGCAGCTTCGACCGAGACTCGGAGACCCGGTACTTC.

This rearrangement joins TRBV7-3 to TRBJ1-1; 7 nucleotides agree with TRBD1. Germline values: CDR1 SGHTA, CDR2 FQGTGA. The trim removed 5 bases at V and 10 bases at J, leaving 10 bases unmatched. This CDR3 is 13 amino acids long. The CDR3 nucleotides read TGTGCCAGCAGCCTCCTAGGGAGACAGGGAGCTTTCTTT. It specifies CASSLLGRQGAFF.